The next 23 T cell receptor beta chains were all read from a single sample in a study of cytomegalovirus exposure and HLA in healthy donors. The PCR contained 60 Vbeta and 13 Jbeta primers. Data came from immunoSEQ multiplex PCR; TCRdb stores just in-frame clones and leaves some out. This table holds about 200,000 clones, 82% found once. The source material was PBMCs. The receptors stem from a boy between 2 and 15 years old in good health and CMV-seronegative.

V usage is TRBV30 and J usage is TRBJ1-1, with TRBD1 matching over 7 bases. V lost 3 bases and J lost 4; bases outside the gene matches: 5. CDR1 is GTSNPN, CDR2 SVGIG, per germline (reference sequence). The CDR3 extends over 13 amino acids. CDR3 amino acids: CAWRPSGGTEAFF. CDR3 nucleotides: TGTGCCTGGAGGCCATCAGGGGGCACTGAAGCTTTCTTT.

This clone was observed a few times. The rearrangement uses TRBV25-1 and TRBJ1-1, with D possibly being TRBD1 (5 bases). The V end was cut by 4 bases, the J end by 4 bases, with 13 bases between. Germline loops: CDR1 MGHDK, CDR2 SYGVNS. The CDR3 is 14 amino acids. CDR3 region: CASSATQGGTEAFF. In DNA, the CDR3 is TGTGCCAGCAGTGCTACCCAGGGAGGCACTGAAGCTTTCTTT.

The V and J genes are TRBV27 and TRBJ1-2; TRBD1 matches at 9 bases. The ends lost 3 bases at V and 8 bases at J; junction bases unmatched: 7. Germline CDR1 is MNHEY and CDR2 is SMNVEV (reference sequence). The CDR3 runs 14 residues. CDR3 DNA: TGTGCCAGCAGTTTTACAGGGGGCGCCGTGGGCTACACCTTC. It translates to CASSFTGGAVGYTF.

The J gene is TRBJ2-2, the V gene TRBV13, with 8 bases matching TRBD2. V dropped 4 bases and J dropped 3; count of bases not matched to a gene: 4. Germline V gene sequence: CDR1 PRHDT, CDR2 FYEKMQ (reference sequence). The CDR3 is 15 amino acids. CDR3 DNA sequence: TGTGCCAGCAGCTCGGGGGGGCCTTACACCGGGGAGCTGTTTTTT. Translating gives CASSSGGPYTGELFF.

V and J are TRBV6-5 and TRBJ2-1; unclear D gene. Germline V gives CDR1 MNHEY, CDR2 SVGAGI. With 0 bases removed from V and 5 bases from J, the gap between germline ends came to 11 bases. This CDR3 contains 15 residues. The CDR3: CASSYSHGSNNEQFF. DNA of the CDR3: TGTGCCAGCAGTTACTCGCACGGTAGCAACAATGAGCAGTTCTTC.

The rearrangement links TRBV7-2 to TRBJ2-5; maybe TRBD1 (5 bases). Trimming stripped 5 bases from V and 5 bases from J, with 15 bases between. This CDR3 region has 14 residues. Germline-derived CDR1 and CDR2 are SGHTA and FQGNSA. The CDR3: CASSRIWGEETQYF. As DNA, the CDR3 is TGTGCCAGCAGCAGAATTTGGGGCGAGGAGACCCAGTACTTC.

This clone was detected only a few times. The rearrangement links TRBV9 to TRBJ1-2; D unclear. The V gene lost 4 bases and the J gene lost 8 bases, with 18 bases spanning the gap. The CDR3 consists of 14 residues. Germline lookup yields CDR1 SGDLS and CDR2 YYNGEE. The CDR3 nucleotides are TGTGCCAGCAGCACTCGCTCTGGTGTTGCGGGCTACACCTTC. Encoded protein: CASSTRSGVAGYTF.

This chain joins TRBV5-4 and TRBJ2-5; 9 nucleotides align to TRBD2. There are 15 residues in the CDR3. Germline CDR1 SGHNT, CDR2 YYREEE (reference sequence). With V trimmed by 4 bases and J by 5 bases, 9 bases remained unmatched. CDR3 amino acids: CASSPLSGGRETQYF. In nucleotides, the CDR3 is TGTGCCAGCAGCCCTTTGAGCGGGGGGAGGGAGACCCAGTACTTC.

This sequence joins TRBV12-5 and TRBJ2-3; 7 bases align to TRBD1. This CDR3 is built from 17 residues. After removal of 3 bases from V and 2 bases from J, the junction contained 11 bases not matched to a gene. Germline V lookup: CDR1 LGHNT, CDR2 FRNRAP. CDR3 region: CASGFWDSNFHTDTQYF. The DNA of the CDR3 is TGTGCTAGTGGTTTCTGGGACAGCAACTTCCACACAGATACGCAGTATTTT.

The J gene is TRBJ2-1, the V gene TRBV4-1, with a tentative D call TRBD2 (7 bases). Trimming shortened V by 1 base and J by 7 bases, and 17 bases separated the two germline ends. Germline CDR1 MGHRA, CDR2 YSYEKL. There are 16 residues in the CDR3. The CDR3 is CASSQGEVGGQNEQFF. In DNA form, the CDR3 reads TGCGCCAGCAGCCAAGGGGAAGTGGGGGGGCAAAATGAGCAGTTCTTC.

This clone was observed a single time. The chain's CDR3 is CASSQQDRGRDYGYTF. CDR3 nucleotide sequence: TGCGCCAGCAGCCAACAGGACAGGGGGCGCGACTATGGCTACACCTTC. V and J are TRBV4-1 and TRBJ1-2; 11 bases fit TRBD1. V was clipped by 2 bases and J by 3 bases; unmatched bases: 5. The CDR3 loop spans 16 amino acids. CDR1 and CDR2 (germline): MGHRA, YSYEKL.

This clone was seen a few times. The DNA of the CDR3 is TGCAGTGCTAGACACGGACAATTCCTGTTTTTT. It is translated as CSARHGQFLFF. The chain is built from TRBV20-1 and TRBJ1-4; a possible D gene is TRBD1 (5 bases). This CDR3 region has 11 residues. The germline V and J ends were trimmed by 2 bases and 14 bases, with 12 bases remaining between them. The germline V gene has CDR1 DFQATT and CDR2 SNEGSKA (reference sequence).

This chain connects TRBV18 to TRBJ1-3; 8 bases fit TRBD1. CDR1 and CDR2 from the germline V gene are KGHSH and LQKENI. CDR3 length: 14 amino acids. V lost 2 bases, J lost 5 bases, and 2 bases stayed unmatched. For the CDR3, the DNA is TGTGCCAGCTCACCAGGACAGGGAAGAAACACCATATATTTT. Encoded protein: CASSPGQGRNTIYF.

V gene TRBV6-5 combines with J gene TRBJ1-4; D gene uncertain. Germline CDR1 MNHEY, CDR2 SVGAGI. The CDR3 totals 12 residues. Trimming removed 6 bases at V and 3 bases at J, with 5 bases between. DNA of the CDR3: TGTGCCAGCAGACATCCTAATGAAAAACTGTTTTTT. This translates into CASRHPNEKLFF.

The chain employs TRBV4-1 and TRBJ1-3; D gene ambiguous. Trimming left V 3 bases short and J 0 bases short, with 12 bases between. The CDR3 has 16 amino acids. CDR1 is MGHRA, CDR2 YSYEKL, per germline. CDR3 bases: TGCGCCAGCAGCCACAGACTAACCAACTCTGGAAACACCATATATTTT. Translation: CASSHRLTNSGNTIYF.

CDR3 region: CASSVGAGVLYEQYF. DNA of the CDR3: TGTGCCAGCAGCGTAGGGGCGGGGGTGCTCTACGAGCAGTACTTC. The chain joins TRBV9 to TRBJ2-7; 7 positions match TRBD2. Per germline, CDR1 SGDLS and CDR2 YYNGEE. The CDR3 has 15 residues. V dropped 0 bases and J dropped 3; count of bases not matched to a gene: 6.

This clone showed up just a few times. The chain joins TRBV2 to TRBJ1-1, with TRBD1 as a possible D gene (5 bases). The V end lost 6 bases, the J end lost 0 bases, and 11 bases lay between the germline ends. Germline V gene lookup returns CDR1 SNHLY and CDR2 FYNNEI. The CDR3 is 14 residues long. The CDR3 loop reads CASRMGGMNTEAFF. In DNA, the CDR3 is TGTGCCAGCAGGATGGGGGGAATGAACACTGAAGCTTTCTTT.

The rearrangement links TRBV25-1 to TRBJ2-1, with 9 bases matching TRBD1. Germline-derived CDR1 and CDR2 are MGHDK and SYGVNS. V lost 6 bases, J lost 3 bases, and 12 bases stayed unmatched. The CDR3 totals 17 residues. This CDR3 is CASSPLLEGQGYNEQFF. The CDR3 DNA reads as TGTGCCAGCAGCCCCCTATTAGAGGGACAGGGCTACAATGAGCAGTTCTTC.

The chain employs TRBV5-4 and TRBJ1-1; the D gene is possibly TRBD1 (5 bases). This CDR3 comprises 16 residues. Deletions cut 4 bases from V and 3 bases from J, with 19 bases between. Germline V gives CDR1 SGHNT, CDR2 YYREEE (reference sequence). CDR3 DNA: TGTGCCAGCAGCCAAGGTCACAGGTATGAGGACACTGAAGCTTTCTTT. It translates to CASSQGHRYEDTEAFF.

The V and J genes are TRBV5-8 and TRBJ2-5; 8 bases fit TRBD1. Looked up from germline, CDR1 is SGHTS and CDR2 is YDEGEE. The V and J ends lost 4 bases and 2 bases, in that order; junction bases with no gene match: 4. The CDR3 totals 14 residues. CDR3 amino acids: CASSRDRGQETQYF. For the CDR3, the DNA is TGTGCCAGCAGCCGAGACAGGGGTCAAGAGACCCAGTACTTC.

The chain uses TRBV9 and TRBJ2-1; unclear D gene. Trimming removed 4 bases from V and 9 bases from J, with 11 bases in between. Germline-derived CDR1 and CDR2 are SGDLS and YYNGEE. The CDR3 spans 12 residues. The CDR3 DNA follows: TGTGCCAGCAGCCCTCCGTACGGTGAGCAGTTCTTC. Translation gives CASSPPYGEQFF.

The rearrangement links TRBV19 to TRBJ1-4; D unclear. Germline assignment: CDR1 LNHDA and CDR2 SQIVND (reference sequence). CDR3 size: 13 residues. Trimming pared 4 bases from V and 8 bases from J, leaving 11 bases between. The CDR3 coding sequence is TGTGCCAGTAGTAAACTCCTTCTCGAAAAACTGTTTTTT. Protein product: CASSKLLLEKLFF.

The rearrangement joins TRBV18 to TRBJ1-1, with a possible D match to TRBD1 (6 bases). V lost 2 bases to trimming and J lost 8 bases, with 12 bases between them. In germline, CDR1 is KGHSH, CDR2 LQKENI. The CDR3 runs 13 residues. The CDR3 DNA reads as TGTGCCAGCTCACCAACGGACAGTACCGAAGCTTTCTTT. It codes for CASSPTDSTEAFF. Full variable domain (rest looked up from reference TRBV18 and TRBJ1-1): NAGVMQNPRHLVRRRGQEARLRCSPMKGHSHVYWYRQLPEEGLKFMVYLQKENIIDESGMPKERFSAEFPKEGPSILRIQQVVRGDSAAYFCASSPTDSTEAFFGQGTRLTVV.